This TCR beta chain was recovered during a study of T cells after yellow fever vaccination. A universal primer site and UMIs were added as TCR cDNA was made by 5'RACE template switching. Each CDR3 protein is one row after TCRdb ran MiXCR on the 5' RACE reads. The sample lists some 320,000 distinct CDR3 sequences; about 10% were seen once. The germline CDR1 and CDR2 sequences are LGHDT and YNNKEL (reference sequence). The CDR3 spans 15 residues. The V and J ends lost 0 bases and 3 bases respectively, with 12 bases between them. This specimen consisted of CD4+ T cells sorted from PBMCs, obtained 45 days after the yellow fever booster vaccination. This sequence originates from a man aged 18 to 35 who received the YFV17D yellow fever vaccine. V usage is TRBV3-1 and J usage is TRBJ2-7; D may be TRBD2 (5 bases). The CDR3 nucleotides read TGTGCCAGCAGCCAAGATATAGAGCGGATCTACGAGCAGTACGTC. Amino acids: CASSQDIERIYEQYV.